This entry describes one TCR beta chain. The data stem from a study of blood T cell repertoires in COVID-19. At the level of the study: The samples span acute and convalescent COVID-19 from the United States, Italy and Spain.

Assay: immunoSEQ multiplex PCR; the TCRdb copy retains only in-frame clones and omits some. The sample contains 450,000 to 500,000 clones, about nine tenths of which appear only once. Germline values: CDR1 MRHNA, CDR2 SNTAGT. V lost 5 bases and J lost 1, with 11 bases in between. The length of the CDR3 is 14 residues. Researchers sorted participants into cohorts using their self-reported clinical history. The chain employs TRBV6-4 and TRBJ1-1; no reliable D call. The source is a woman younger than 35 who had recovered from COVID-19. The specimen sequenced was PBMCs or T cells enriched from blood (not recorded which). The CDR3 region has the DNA TGTGCCAGCAGTCCCTCGACTGGGAACACTGAAGCTTTCTTT. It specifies CASSPSTGNTEAFF.